This T cell receptor (beta chain) was captured in a study of blood T cell repertoires in COVID-19. CDR3 length: 16 amino acids. Germline V gene lookup returns CDR1 MNHNS and CDR2 SASEGT. Trimming stripped 3 bases from V and 5 bases from J, with 19 bases between. The table came from immunoSEQ multiplex PCR; TCRdb's copy has only in-frame clones and leaves some out. The table records about 110,000 clones, roughly 85% of them present only once. The source material was peripheral blood. This sequence was found in a man in his forties or fifties with acute or convalescent COVID-19. This rearrangement joins TRBV6-1 to TRBJ1-2; the D is unclear. The CDR3 DNA reads TGTGCCAGCAGTGAGGAACTGACACTAGTGATATATGGCTACACCTTC. Translation: CASSEELTLVIYGYTF.